This T cell receptor (beta chain) was sequenced in a study of OX40 agonist ivuxolimab in advanced cancers. Background on the study: Checkpoint inhibitors had been given previously to 35% to 50% of patients. Whole-study results and caveats: Blood T cells, both CD4+ and CD8+, expanded clonally by week 6 at 0.1 to 3.0 mg/kg.

V lost 0 bases to trimming and J lost 3 bases, with 5 bases between them. Germline lookup yields CDR1 MNHEY and CDR2 SVGAGI. This CDR3 is 14 amino acids long. Details on this clone: Its specificity is unknown.

Sequenced by immunoSEQ multiplex PCR; TCRdb stores in-frame clones only, minus some. The sample lists tens of thousands of clones, around four fifths occurring once. Specimen: CD4+ or CD8+ T cells sorted from blood, collected in a trial of the OX40 agonist ivuxolimab. The sequence came from an adult with an advanced solid tumor such as melanoma, head and neck, liver or kidney cancer. The chain is built from TRBV6-5 and TRBJ2-2; D is unclear. The CDR3 is CASSYSRDTGELFF. Here the CDR3 DNA reads TGTGCCAGCAGTTACTCTAGGGACACCGGGGAGCTGTTTTTT.